One and the same sample provided the 30 T cell receptor beta chains below, sequenced in a study of prognosis after radiotherapy for stage I lung cancer. The study amplified the TCR beta CDR3 region from genomic DNA. This amplification was carried out by two rounds of multiplex PCR. Primers specific to each TRBV and TRBJ gene were used in first-round PCR. MiXCR, applied by TCRdb to the multiplex PCR reads, yields one record per CDR3 protein. The table records around 51,000 distinct CDR3 sequences, 30% to 35% of them present only once. Sample: PBMCs, taken before or after stereotactic body radiation therapy (not recorded which). Every receptor here comes from a donor aged 50 or older with non-small cell lung cancer.

In the case of this clonotype: One end of the junction does not line up with germline, which may come from a read error. The rearrangement joins TRBV7-9 to TRBJ2-7; 7 nucleotides align to TRBD1. Looked up from germline, CDR1 is SEHNR and CDR2 is FQNEAQ (reference sequence). There are 14 residues in the CDR3. In DNA form, the CDR3 reads TGTGCCAGCAGCTCCTGGACAGGCACCTACGAGCATTACTTC. This translates into CASSSWTGTYEHYF.

On this clonotype: This could be a read error, since a much larger clone is one nucleotide away. This rearrangement joins TRBV18 to TRBJ1-3; D uncertain. Trimming took 1 base from V and 1 from J, leaving 14 bases between them. The germline V gene has CDR1 KGHSH and CDR2 LQKENI. This CDR3 is built from 17 residues. The CDR3 region is CASSPRWTERSGNTIYF. CDR3 DNA sequence: TGTGCCAGCTCACCACGGTGGACGGAAAGATCTGGAAACACCATATATTTT.

Ten or more counts support this clonotype. The chain links TRBV20-1 to TRBJ2-3, with D hard to call. The CDR3 totals 15 residues. The V end was cut by 3 bases, the J end by 4 bases, with 17 bases between. In germline, CDR1 is DFQATT, CDR2 SNEGSKA (reference sequence). The DNA of the CDR3 is TGCAGTGCTAGCGGGCTGGCGACGGCCCCAGATACGCAGTATTTT. It translates to CSASGLATAPDTQYF.

The gene calls are TRBV10-2 and TRBJ2-3; 9 bases line up with TRBD2. V was clipped by 3 bases and J by 4 bases; unmatched bases: 8. The CDR3 consists of 16 residues. CDR1 is WSHSY and CDR2 is SAAADI in the germline V gene. In nucleotides, the CDR3 is TGCGCCAGCAGTGAAGATAGCGGGAGTCCCGCAGATACGCAGTATTTT. It codes for CASSEDSGSPADTQYF.

At least ten counts were recorded for this clonotype. The rearrangement links TRBV6-5 to TRBJ2-7, with D possibly TRBD2 on 6 matching bases. CDR1 is MNHEY and CDR2 is SVGAGI in the germline V gene. V lost 4 bases and J 4 bases, leaving 20 bases between the germline ends. The CDR3 runs 16 residues. The CDR3 DNA sequence: TGTGCCAGCAGTTCCCCCCGACTCGCGGGGAAATACGAGCAGTACTTC. Translated, it gives CASSSPRLAGKYEQYF.

This clonotype was seen more than once but under ten times. V usage is TRBV11-3 and J usage is TRBJ2-2; D possibly matches TRBD1 or TRBD2 (5 bases each). The V end was cut by 5 bases, the J end by 12 bases, with 16 bases between. The germline gives CDR1 SGHNT, CDR2 YENEEA. The CDR3 extends over 13 amino acids. The CDR3 coding sequence is TGTGCCAGCAGCCAGTCGGGCAGGGAGCAGCTGTTTTTT. Its protein is CASSQSGREQLFF.

The gene calls are TRBV24-1 and TRBJ1-1, with a tentative D call TRBD1 (6 bases). The V and J ends lost 9 bases and 2 bases respectively, with 18 bases between them. CDR1 and CDR2 from the germline V gene are KGHDR and SFDVKD. CDR3 length equals 15 residues. The chain's CDR3 is CATGGAGASNTEAFF. The CDR3, as DNA: TGTGCCACCGGTGGGGCAGGGGCATCTAACACTGAAGCTTTCTTT.

In this sample, this clonotype turned up many times. The chain employs TRBV5-1 and TRBJ1-2; a weak D match, TRBD1 (5 bases). There are 14 residues in the CDR3. Germline-derived CDR1 and CDR2 are SGHRS and YFSETQ. The V end lost 2 bases, the J end lost 3 bases, and 11 bases lay between the germline ends. The CDR3 coding sequence is TGCGCCAGCAGCTTAGAACAGGTCGACTATGGCTACACCTTC. This gives the protein CASSLEQVDYGYTF.

The chain employs TRBV3-1 and TRBJ1-3; D may be TRBD1 (5 bases). The CDR3 loop spans 16 amino acids. The germline V gene encodes CDR1 LGHDT and CDR2 YNNKEL (reference sequence). The V and J ends lost 4 bases and 0 bases respectively, with 13 bases between them. The CDR3 region is CASSRDSFLSGNTIYF. The CDR3 bases are TGTGCCAGCAGCCGAGACAGTTTCCTCTCTGGAAACACCATATATTTT. The full variable domain, its missing parts supplied by reference TRBV3-1 and TRBJ1-3, is DTAVSQTPKYLVTQMGNDKSIKCEQNLGHDTMYWYKQDSKKFLKIMFSYNNKELIINETVPNRFSPKSPDKAHLNLHINSLELGDSAVYFCASSRDSFLSGNTIYFGEGSWLTVV.

This chain links TRBV12-3 or TRBV12-4 with TRBJ2-2, with D possibly TRBD1 on 5 matching bases. V was cut by 6 bases and J by 6 bases, with 14 bases left in between. This CDR3 region has 14 residues. DNA for the CDR3: TGTGCCAGCAGACGTGGACATAACTCCGGGGAGCTGTTTTTT. Translating it yields CASRRGHNSGELFF.

At least ten counts were recorded for this clonotype. V gene TRBV3-1 combines with J gene TRBJ2-2; D possibly corresponds to TRBD2 (6 bases). There are 16 residues in the CDR3. The germline V gene has CDR1 LGHDT and CDR2 YNNKEL (reference sequence). Trimming left V 3 bases short and J 3 bases short, with 14 bases between. CDR3 protein: CASSHRWGLYTGELFF. The CDR3 nucleotides are TGTGCCAGCAGCCATCGGTGGGGACTTTACACCGGGGAGCTGTTTTTT.

This clonotype has ten or more counts. The chain uses TRBV7-2 and TRBJ2-5; 7 bases are a match to TRBD1. CDR1 SGHTA and CDR2 FQGNSA come from the germline V gene. V trimming: 2 bases; J trimming: 5 bases; junction bases outside the gene matches: 8. The CDR3 spans 15 residues. The CDR3 reads CASSLIQGVRETQYF. In nucleotides, the CDR3 is TGTGCCAGCAGCTTAATCCAGGGGGTTAGGGAGACCCAGTACTTC.

This chain uses TRBV20-1 with TRBJ1-6, with D unresolved. Germline V gives CDR1 DFQATT, CDR2 SNEGSKA (reference sequence). CDR3 length: 12 residues. The V gene lost 7 bases and the J gene lost 8 bases, with 12 bases spanning the gap. The CDR3 DNA is TGCAGTGTGGGTGGTTTTGATTCACCCCTCCACTTT. Protein sequence: CSVGGFDSPLHF.

This clonotype was recorded at least ten times. V is TRBV29-1 and J is TRBJ2-7; 11 positions match TRBD2. This CDR3 is 14 amino acids long. Per germline, CDR1 SQVTM and CDR2 ANQGSEA. V trimming: 6 bases; J trimming: 1 base; junction bases outside the gene matches: 5. CDR3 region: CSVKGTSGSYEQYF. The DNA for the CDR3 is TGCAGCGTGAAAGGGACTAGCGGTTCCTACGAGCAGTACTTC.

This chain connects TRBV6-1 to TRBJ2-3, with 10 bases identical to TRBD2. Germline CDR1 is MNHNS and CDR2 is SASEGT. This CDR3 region has 15 residues. The junction had 6 bases not matched to a gene; V was cut back by 4 bases and J by 5 bases. The DNA for the CDR3 is TGTGCCAGCAGTGTAGAGCGGGGGGGAGGAGATACGCAGTATTTT. As protein: CASSVERGGGDTQYF.

To note about this clonotype: An end of the junction differs from the germline gene, which may be a read error. J is TRBJ1-3 and V is TRBV6-1; no definite D call. The CDR3 extends over 15 amino acids. CDR1 and CDR2 (germline): MNHNS, SASEGT. In DNA form, the CDR3 reads TGTGCCACCAGTGATGGGCTGAGCTCTGTAAACACCATATATTTT. This gives the protein CATSDGLSSVNTIYF.

This clonotype was counted ten times or more. V usage is TRBV6-1 and J usage is TRBJ2-1, with 14 nucleotides matching TRBD2. CDR1 is MNHNS, CDR2 SASEGT, per germline. The CDR3 covers 16 residues. J gave up 10 bases and V 6 bases, and 11 bases lay outside the gene matches. The CDR3 region has the DNA TGTGCCAGCAGGCGCACCGGGACTAGCGGGAGCGACGAGCAGTTCTTC. Translated, it gives CASRRTGTSGSDEQFF.

CDR3 sequence: CASSGSGQGLYVFTF. CDR3 coding DNA: TGTGCCAGCAGTGGCTCGGGACAGGGGTTGTATGTCTTCACCTTC. The chain carries TRBV25-1 and TRBJ1-2; TRBD1 matches 10 bases. The germline gives CDR1 MGHDK, CDR2 SYGVNS. CDR3 length: 15 amino acids. The V segment lost 4 bases and the J segment 13 bases; nucleotides outside the gene matches: 15.

This clonotype has a count of ten or more. The chain recombines TRBV9 with TRBJ2-5, with D possibly TRBD1 on 5 matching bases. The germline V gene encodes CDR1 SGDLS and CDR2 YYNGEE. Trimming removed 2 bases from V and 2 bases from J, with 16 bases in between. The CDR3 has 16 amino acids. As DNA, the CDR3 is TGTGCCAGCAGCGTGCAGGGCCGCACTTTTCAAGAGACCCAGTACTTC. Translation gives CASSVQGRTFQETQYF. Looking up the rest from reference TRBV9 and TRBJ2-5 gives the full variable domain: DSGVTQTPKHLITATGQRVTLRCSPRSGDLSVYWYQQSLDQGLQFLIQYYNGEERAKGNILERFSAQQFPDLHSELNLSSLELGDSALYFCASSVQGRTFQETQYFGPGTRLLVL.

This clonotype came up many times. The J gene is TRBJ1-6, the V gene TRBV7-9; TRBD1 might be the D (6 bases). Deletions cut 4 bases from V and 13 bases from J, with 14 bases between. Germline CDR1 reads SEHNR; CDR2 reads FQNEAQ (reference sequence). The CDR3 runs 13 residues. CDR3 loop: CASSSKQGSPLHF. CDR3 coding DNA: TGTGCCAGCAGCTCGAAACAGGGCTCGCCCCTCCACTTT.

This chain joins TRBV12-3 or TRBV12-4 and TRBJ2-6; D is undetermined. V lost 3 bases and J lost 9, with 9 bases in between. The CDR3 contains 13 residues. The CDR3 here is CASSLSWGNVLTF. The CDR3, as DNA: TGTGCCAGCAGTTTGTCCTGGGGCAACGTCCTGACTTTC.

This clonotype has only a few counts. With only one base between it and a far larger clone, this is likely a read error. The chain uses TRBV6-6 and TRBJ2-7, with D possibly being TRBD1 (5 bases). Between the trimmed V and J ends, which lost 0 bases and 4 bases, there was a span of 7 bases. Germline CDR1 reads MNHNY; CDR2 reads SVGAGI (reference sequence). The length of the CDR3 is 13 residues. Written as DNA, the CDR3 is TGTGCCAGCAGTTACTCGACAGTGTACGAGCAGTACTTC. This encodes CASSYSTVYEQYF.

This clonotype was detected only a few times. The junction shows a germline mismatch at one end, possibly a read error. The rearrangement joins TRBV7-2 to TRBJ1-1, with 9 positions matching TRBD1. This CDR3 has 18 amino acids. Germline assignment: CDR1 SGHTA and CDR2 FQGNSA. The CDR3 loop is CASSPHMRYRGPNNEAFF. In DNA form, the CDR3 reads TGTGCCAGCAGCCCCCACATGCGGTACAGGGGGCCCAACAATGAAGCTTTCTTT.

This clonotype was recorded at least ten times. This chain connects TRBV6-2 or TRBV6-3 to TRBJ2-7; D not resolved. The V and J ends lost 2 bases and 0 bases respectively, with 8 bases between them. The CDR3 is 14 residues long. The germline CDR1 and CDR2 sequences are MNHEY and SVGEGT. The CDR3 coding sequence is TGTGCCAGCAGTTACGAGGCGAGCTCCTACGAGCAGTACTTC. This sequence encodes CASSYEASSYEQYF.

In its sample, this clonotype is medium-sized (0.01 to 0.1%). V and J are TRBV12-3 or TRBV12-4 and TRBJ1-6; 7 bases are shared with TRBD1. V gave up 5 bases and J gave up 9 bases; unmatched junction bases: 10. The CDR3 loop spans 15 amino acids. DNA for the CDR3: TGTGCCAGCAGTCCGTCGACAGGGAGGGCTTCACCCCTCCACTTT. It specifies CASSPSTGRASPLHF.

This sequence joins TRBV20-1 and TRBJ2-3; TRBD2 agrees at 8 bases. Looked up from germline, CDR1 is DFQATT and CDR2 is SNEGSKA (reference sequence). This CDR3 region has 15 residues. Trimming at V came to 5 bases and at J to 4 bases, leaving 11 bases not matched to a gene. CDR3 in amino acids: CSAGRSGMASDTQYF. The CDR3 nucleotides are TGCAGTGCTGGCCGTAGCGGGATGGCTTCAGATACGCAGTATTTT.

The rearrangement joins TRBV6-8 to TRBJ2-2; 12 bases agree with TRBD2. Looked up from germline, CDR1 is MNHGY and CDR2 is SAAAGT. The CDR3 has 17 residues. The V segment lost 4 bases and the J segment 12 bases; nucleotides outside the gene matches: 15. The CDR3 reads CASSWGLAGLNTGQLFF. CDR3 coding DNA: TGTGCCAGCAGTTGGGGACTAGCGGGTCTCAACACCGGTCAGCTGTTTTTT.

Worth noting for this clonotype: It is unclear where the CDR3 begins or ends on the DNA, so no DNA is shown, and the CDR3 is as TCRdb lists it. This chain connects TRBV10-2 to TRBJ1-5. The CDR3 sequence runs 23 residues, both termini included. The germline gives CDR1 WSHSY, CDR2 SAAADI. CDR3 amino acids: CASTNQTSMYLCASSLSSQPQHF.

A remark on this clonotype: A read error may produce the germline difference seen at one junction end. The chain uses TRBV6-9 and TRBJ1-5, with a possible D match to TRBD1 (5 bases). Germline V gene lookup returns CDR1 MNHGY and CDR2 SVAAGI. The CDR3 consists of 16 residues. CDR3: CASSYVGGTSNHPQHF. CDR3 nucleotides: TGTGCCAGCAGTTACGTGGGAGGGACTAGCAATCATCCCCAGCATTTT.

The sample holds many counts of this clonotype. The chain has TRBV30 and TRBJ2-1; 12 nucleotides agree with TRBD2. The CDR3 consists of 15 residues. V lost 1 base to trimming and J lost 10 bases; unmatched junction nucleotides: 8. The germline V gene encodes CDR1 GTSNPN and CDR2 SVGIG (reference sequence). DNA of the CDR3: TGTGCCTGGAGTGCTTCTAGCGGGAGGGCTAAAGAGCAGTTCTTC. Protein sequence: CAWSASSGRAKEQFF.